This note documents a single T cell receptor (beta chain) sequence. Antigen specificity is unknown. Repertoires were generated with immunoSEQ multiplex PCR, while TCRdb's copy carries only in-frame clones and drops some. Of fewer than 30,000 clones detected, over 75% appear once; the ten largest clones hold about 5.3%. The record originates from a study of T cell responses to AZD1222 COVID-19 vaccine. Background on the study: Second-dose timings of about 4 or about 12 weeks were pooled.

With 6 bases clipped from V and 1 base from J, the junction kept 5 bases outside the gene matches. Germline lookup yields CDR1 MNHEY and CDR2 SVGAGI. CDR3 length: 15 amino acids. Findings and caveats of the study: Within unmutated variant regions lay the reported targets of nearly half of spike-specific TCRs.

The starting material was peripheral blood, obtained on day 0 of AZD1222 vaccination. This sequence originates from an adult in good health. The rearrangement uses TRBV6-5 and TRBJ1-5, with 8 bases lining up with TRBD1. The CDR3 region has the DNA TGTGCCAGCAGGAGACAGGGGTTGAGCAATCAGCCCCAGCATTTT. This encodes CASRRQGLSNQPQHF.